The following is a TCR beta chain sequence with its context. This sample was taken from a study of T-cell memory formation after mild COVID-19. Germline CDR1 reads LNHNV; CDR2 reads YYDKDF (reference sequence). J was trimmed by 8 bases and V by 0 bases; bases with no gene match: 8. The CDR3 covers 15 residues. From the 5' RACE reads, TCRdb called clonotypes with MiXCR, one entry per CDR3 protein. The sample records around 180,000 distinct CDR3 sequences, approximately 18% being singletons. V and J are TRBV15 and TRBJ1-2; 8 bases are a match to TRBD1. The TCR sequence derives from a young man who had mild COVID-19 (a few samples of this study predate the infection). Cell type and time point are not known. Sequenced material: PBMCs or a T cell subset sorted from them (not recorded which). DNA for the CDR3: TGTGCCACCAGCAGAGATAGGTCCAGGGGGCGAGGCTACACCTTC. Translating gives CATSRDRSRGRGYTF. The whole variable domain, remainder taken from reference TRBV15 and TRBJ1-2, is DAMVIQNPRYQVTQFGKPVTLSCSQTLNHNVMYWYQQKSSQAPKLLFHYYDKDFNNEADTPDNFQSRRPNTSFCFLDIRSPGLGDTAMYLCATSRDRSRGRGYTFGSGTRLTVV.